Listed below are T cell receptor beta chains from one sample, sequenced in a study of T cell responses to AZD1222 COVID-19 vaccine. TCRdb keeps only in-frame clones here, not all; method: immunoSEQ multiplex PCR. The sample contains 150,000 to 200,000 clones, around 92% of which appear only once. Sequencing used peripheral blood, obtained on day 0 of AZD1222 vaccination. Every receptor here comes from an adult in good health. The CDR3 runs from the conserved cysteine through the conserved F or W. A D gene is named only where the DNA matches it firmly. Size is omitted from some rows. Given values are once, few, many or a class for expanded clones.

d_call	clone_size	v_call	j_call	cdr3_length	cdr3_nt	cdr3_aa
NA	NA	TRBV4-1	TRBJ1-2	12	TGCGCCAGCAGCCAAGGACTCCGGACCTACACCTTC	CASSQGLRTYTF
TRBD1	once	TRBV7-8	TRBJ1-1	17	TGTGCCAGCAGCTTAGCGCCGCTACAGGGGGCGAACACTGAAGCTTTCTTT	CASSLAPLQGANTEAFF
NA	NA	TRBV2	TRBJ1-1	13	TGTGCCAGCACCCAACCCATGAACACTGAAGCTTTCTTT	CASTQPMNTEAFF
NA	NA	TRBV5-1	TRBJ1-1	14	TGCGCCAGCAGCATGGGGCAGACTAACACTGAAGCTTTCTTT	CASSMGQTNTEAFF
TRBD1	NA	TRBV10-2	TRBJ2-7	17	TGCGCCAGCACTAAAGACAGGGGGCTAACCAGCTCCTACGAGCAGTACTTC	CASTKDRGLTSSYEQYF
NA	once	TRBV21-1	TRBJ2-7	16	TGTGCCAGCAGCACTCCTACCGGGACAGGAGCCTACGAGCAGTACTTC	CASSTPTGTGAYEQYF
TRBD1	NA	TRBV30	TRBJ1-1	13	TGTGCCTGGAATCCAGGGGGGATGGCTGAAGCTTTCTTT	CAWNPGGMAEAFF
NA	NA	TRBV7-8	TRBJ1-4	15	TGTGCCAGCAGCCGAGTGGGGGGGAGGGCTGAAAAACTGTTTTTT	CASSRVGGRAEKLFF
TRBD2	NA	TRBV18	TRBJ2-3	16	TGTGCCAGCTCCCCCGAAAGCGGGGGGATCCTCGATACGCAGTATTTT	CASSPESGGILDTQYF
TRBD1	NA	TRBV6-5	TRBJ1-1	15	TGTGCCAGCAGTTACTCGAGGGACAGAAATACTGAAGCTTTCTTT	CASSYSRDRNTEAFF
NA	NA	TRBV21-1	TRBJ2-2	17	TGTGCCAGCAGCAAATGTTCCCCGGTGGCAGGCACCGGGGAGCTGTTTTTT	CASSKCSPVAGTGELFF
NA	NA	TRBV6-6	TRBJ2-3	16	TGTGCCAGCAGTTACTCTCGGGGATACGGCACAGATACGCAGTATTTT	CASSYSRGYGTDTQYF
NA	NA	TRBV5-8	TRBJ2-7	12	TGTGCCAGCAGTCTTCGGGTGTACGAGCAGTACTTC	CASSLRVYEQYF
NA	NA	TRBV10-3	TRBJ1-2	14	TGTGCCTCCATCCCCTCGACAGGAAACTATGGCTACACCTTC	CASIPSTGNYGYTF
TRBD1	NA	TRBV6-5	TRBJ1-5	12	TGTGCCAGCAGCAGACAGGGCCAGCCCCAGCATTTT	CASSRQGQPQHF
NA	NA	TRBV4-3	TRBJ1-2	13	TGCGCCAGCAGCCCCTCGGGCTACTATGGCTACACCTTC	CASSPSGYYGYTF
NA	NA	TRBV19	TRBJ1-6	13	TGTGCCAGTAGTATAGAGGAGGGTCTTCCCCTCCACTTT	CASSIEEGLPLHF